These T cell receptor beta chains were read from a single sample in a study of blood T cells in healthy people across ages. TCRdb reprocessed the 5' RACE reads via MiXCR and lists one record per CDR3 protein. Among roughly 830,000 distinct CDR3 sequences listed, around 68% were seen once. Sequencing was carried out using blood. Source of these receptors: a man aged 25-45 years in good health. Each CDR3 is given with its conserved first and last residue. Fields, in order: J gene, V gene, D gene, clone size, CDR3 protein, CDR3 DNA. A D gene is named only where the DNA matches it firmly. A row's size may be missing; if present it is once, few, many or a size class.

TRBJ2-7,TRBV7-2,-,-,CASSLEVGRGGEQYF,TGTGCCAGCAGCTTAGAGGTGGGACGGGGAGGCGAGCAGTACTTC
TRBJ2-7,TRBV7-2,-,-,CASSLRVSGREQYF,TGTGCCAGCAGCTTAAGGGTGTCAGGGCGCGAGCAGTACTTC
TRBJ1-1,TRBV20-1,-,-,CSAGRAGAEAFF,TGCAGTGCAGGCCGTGCGGGCGCTGAAGCTTTCTTT
TRBJ2-7,TRBV10-3,TRBD2,many,CAISESPVERGFSSYEQYF,TGTGCCATCAGTGAGTCCCCTGTAGAGCGGGGCTTCAGCTCCTACGAGCAGTACTTC
TRBJ1-5,TRBV4-2,TRBD1,-,CASSHTGGANQPQHF,TGTGCCAGCAGCCACACAGGGGGTGCCAATCAGCCCCAGCATTTT
TRBJ2-2,TRBV7-7,-,-,CASSLAGQRLTGELFF,TGTGCCAGCAGCTTAGCGGGTCAGCGACTAACCGGGGAGCTGTTTTTT
TRBJ2-7,TRBV12-3/TRBV12-4,-,-,CASSPSPGASYEQYF,TGTGCCAGCAGCCCTTCCCCGGGGGCATCCTACGAGCAGTACTTC
TRBJ2-7,TRBV29-1,TRBD2,once,CSVRTSGVGEQYF,TGCAGCGTGAGGACTAGCGGGGTAGGCGAGCAGTACTTC
TRBJ2-7,TRBV7-2,-,few,CASSSQHYEQYF,TGTGCCAGCAGCTCGCAACACTACGAGCAGTACTTC
TRBJ1-2,TRBV4-2,-,-,CASSQDLTESTYGYTF,TGTGCCAGCAGCCAAGATTTGACAGAATCTACCTATGGCTACACCTTC
TRBJ1-2,TRBV20-1,-,few,CSAEQPPRGYTF,TGCAGTGCGGAACAGCCACCCCGTGGCTACACCTTC
TRBJ2-6,TRBV7-3,TRBD1,few,CASSMTGGAGANVLTF,TGTGCCAGCAGCATGACAGGGGGCGCTGGGGCCAACGTCCTGACTTTC
TRBJ2-7,TRBV28,TRBD1,few,CASSMDRFPHEQYF,TGTGCCAGCAGTATGGACAGGTTCCCCCACGAGCAGTACTTC
TRBJ2-1,TRBV7-3,TRBD1,-,CASSLSPPGQGALDEQFF,TGTGCCAGCAGCTTATCTCCCCCGGGGCAGGGGGCCTTAGATGAGCAGTTCTTC
TRBJ1-2,TRBV27,-,-,CASSLEPSLSNYDYTF,TGTGCCAGCAGTTTGGAACCGAGTCTTTCTAACTATGACTACACCTTC
TRBJ2-1,TRBV9,-,-,CASSAMSGNEQFF,TGTGCCAGCAGCGCCATGTCCGGCAATGAGCAGTTCTTC
TRBJ2-3,TRBV29-1,TRBD2,-,CSASSGGRTDTQYF,TGCAGCGCCTCCAGCGGGGGCCGGACAGATACGCAGTATTTT
TRBJ2-7,TRBV12-3/TRBV12-4,-,-,CASSLSRRNEQYF,TGTGCCAGCAGTTTGTCCAGAAGGAATGAGCAGTACTTC
TRBJ1-6,TRBV20-1,-,-,CSAHMTGASPLHF,TGCAGTGCTCACATGACAGGAGCCTCACCCCTCCACTTT
TRBJ2-7,TRBV5-4,-,few,CASSTGAGTALYEQYF,TGTGCCAGCAGCACCGGGGCCGGGACGGCGCTCTACGAGCAGTACTTC
TRBJ2-7,TRBV28,TRBD1,-,CASSLTPGDRGHYEQYF,TGTGCCAGCAGTTTGACCCCCGGGGACAGGGGGCACTACGAGCAGTACTTC
TRBJ2-7,TRBV29-1,-,-,CSVGTAPYEQYF,TGCAGCGTCGGGACGGCCCCCTACGAGCAGTACTTC
TRBJ2-6,TRBV12-1,-,-,CASSFSKGPGANVLTF,TGTGCCAGCAGCTTTTCCAAGGGTCCTGGGGCCAACGTCCTGACTTTC
TRBJ1-4,TRBV4-2,-,-,CASSQDVSRTDEKLFF,TGTGCCAGCAGCCAAGACGTAAGCAGAACCGATGAAAAACTGTTTTTT
TRBJ2-3,TRBV29-1,-,-,CSVEDRAGGTDTQYF,TGCAGCGTTGAAGATAGGGCAGGGGGCACAGATACGCAGTATTTT
TRBJ2-6,TRBV10-3,-,few,CAISKAEGSGANVLTF,TGTGCCATCTCCAAGGCCGAGGGCTCTGGGGCCAACGTCCTGACTTTC
TRBJ2-3,TRBV4-2,TRBD1,-,CASSQVVRGRDTDTQYF,TGTGCCAGCAGCCAAGTGGTCAGGGGGCGTGACACAGATACGCAGTATTTT
TRBJ2-5,TRBV30,TRBD1,-,CAWARQGPWETQYF,TGTGCCTGGGCGAGACAGGGCCCTTGGGAGACCCAGTACTTC
TRBJ1-4,TRBV7-8,-,-,CASSLAGQGEKLFF,TGTGCCAGCAGCTTAGCGGGGCAGGGCGAAAAACTGTTTTTT
TRBJ1-2,TRBV5-5,-,-,CASSAEAAGGNYGYTF,TGTGCCAGCAGCGCCGAGGCTGCAGGCGGTAACTATGGCTACACCTTC
TRBJ2-3,TRBV6-1,TRBD2,-,CASSETSGGVIADTQYF,TGTGCCAGCAGTGAGACTAGCGGGGGGGTAATCGCAGATACGCAGTATTTT
TRBJ1-2,TRBV4-3,-,-,CASSQDSNREFDYGYTF,TGCGCCAGCAGCCAAGATTCTAACAGGGAGTTTGACTATGGCTACACCTTC
TRBJ1-1,TRBV29-1,-,once,CSASRNMNTEAFF,TGCAGCGCGTCGCGGAATATGAACACTGAAGCTTTCTTT
TRBJ2-6,TRBV5-1,-,-,CASSLAYQGSGANVLTF,TGCGCCAGCAGCTTGGCCTACCAGGGCTCTGGGGCCAACGTCCTGACTTTC
TRBJ1-1,TRBV9,-,-,CASSASAGLRDTEAFF,TGTGCCAGCAGCGCATCGGCAGGGTTAAGAGACACTGAAGCTTTCTTT
TRBJ2-7,TRBV5-1,TRBD1,-,CASSLAATGVNEQYF,TGCGCCAGCAGCTTGGCCGCGACAGGGGTTAACGAGCAGTACTTC
TRBJ1-2,TRBV29-1,TRBD1,-,CSAELGQVGGYTF,TGCAGCGCTGAGCTGGGACAGGTAGGAGGCTACACCTTC
TRBJ2-3,TRBV6-6,TRBD2,once,CASREGLAGGAGTQYF,TGTGCCAGCAGGGAAGGACTAGCGGGGGGCGCAGGTACGCAGTATTTT
TRBJ2-4,TRBV27,-,-,CASRTRGALNIQYF,TGTGCCAGCAGAACCCGAGGGGCCCTAAACATTCAGTACTTC
TRBJ1-2,TRBV2,-,-,CASSPIQGSYGYTF,TGTGCCAGCAGTCCTATACAGGGATCCTATGGCTACACCTTC
TRBJ2-3,TRBV3-1,-,-,CASSPDSPTDTQYF,TGTGCCAGCAGCCCGGACTCGCCCACAGATACGCAGTATTTT
TRBJ2-1,TRBV7-2,TRBD2,-,CASAAMRGGGNEQFF,TGTGCCAGCGCGGCTATGCGCGGGGGGGGCAATGAGCAGTTCTTC
TRBJ2-6,TRBV10-3,TRBD1,-,CAIRGQGANEANVLTF,TGTGCCATCAGGGGACAGGGGGCAAATGAGGCCAACGTCCTGACTTTC
TRBJ2-1,TRBV2,-,-,CASIEGYVTYNEQFF,TGTGCCAGCATCGAAGGGTACGTGACCTACAATGAGCAGTTCTTC
TRBJ2-7,TRBV6-5,-,few,CASSYSGVYEQYF,TGTGCCAGCAGTTACTCGGGAGTTTACGAGCAGTACTTC
TRBJ2-2,TRBV4-3,-,-,CASSQVPGGSGELFF,TGCGCCAGCAGCCAAGTCCCAGGCGGCAGCGGGGAGCTGTTTTTT
TRBJ2-7,TRBV25-1,-,few,CASLGSGGPPYEQYF,TGTGCCAGCTTGGGATCTGGGGGCCCTCCTTACGAGCAGTACTTC
TRBJ2-7,TRBV20-1,-,-,CSARGAGDEQYF,TGCAGTGCTAGAGGGGCAGGGGACGAGCAGTACTTC
TRBJ2-7,TRBV12-3/TRBV12-4,-,-,CASSLAGSPWNYEQYF,TGTGCCAGCAGTTTAGCGGGTAGCCCTTGGAACTACGAGCAGTACTTC
TRBJ2-3,TRBV7-8,-,-,CASRQPGLTTDTQYF,TGTGCCAGTCGTCAACCCGGACTAACCACAGATACGCAGTATTTT
TRBJ2-5,TRBV28,TRBD2,-,CASTKDTSGQETQYF,TGTGCCAGCACCAAAGATACTAGCGGGCAAGAGACCCAGTACTTC